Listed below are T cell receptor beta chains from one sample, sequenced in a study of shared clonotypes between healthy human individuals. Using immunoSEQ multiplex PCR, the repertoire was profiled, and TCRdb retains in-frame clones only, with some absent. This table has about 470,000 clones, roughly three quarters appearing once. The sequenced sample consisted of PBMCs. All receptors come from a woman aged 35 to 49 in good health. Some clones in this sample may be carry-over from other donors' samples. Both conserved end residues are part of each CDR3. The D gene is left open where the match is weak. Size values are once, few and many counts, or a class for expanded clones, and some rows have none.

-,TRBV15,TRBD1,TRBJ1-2,CATRDRDYYGYTF,TGTGCCACCAGGGACAGGGATTACTATGGCTACACCTTC
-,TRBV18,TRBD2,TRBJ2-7,CASTPIPGGAEQYF,TGTGCCAGCACCCCAATCCCGGGAGGTGCCGAGCAGTACTTC
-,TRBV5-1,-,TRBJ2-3,CASSNGATDTQYF,TGCGCCAGCAGCAATGGTGCCACAGATACGCAGTATTTT
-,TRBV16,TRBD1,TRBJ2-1,CASSQSQGVNEQFF,TGTGCCAGCAGCCAATCACAGGGGGTGAATGAGCAGTTCTTC
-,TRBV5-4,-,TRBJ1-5,CASSSDGYEQPQHF,TGTGCCAGCAGCTCCGACGGCTACGAACAGCCCCAGCATTTT
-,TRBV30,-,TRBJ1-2,CAWNIQGYGYTF,TGTGCCTGGAACATACAGGGTTATGGCTACACCTTC
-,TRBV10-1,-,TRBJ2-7,CARPGTSTYEQYF,TGCGCCAGACCCGGGACCTCAACCTACGAGCAGTACTTC
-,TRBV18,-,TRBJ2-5,CASSPTGSETQYF,TGTGCCAGCTCACCTACAGGGAGCGAGACCCAGTACTTC
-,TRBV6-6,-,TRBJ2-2,CASSSIGTNTGELFF,TGTGCCAGCAGTTCCATCGGGACGAACACCGGGGAGCTGTTTTTT
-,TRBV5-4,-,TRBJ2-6,CASSIESRGPGANVLTF,TGTGCCAGCAGCATCGAATCTCGGGGGCCTGGGGCCAACGTCCTGACTTTC
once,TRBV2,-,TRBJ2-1,CASMDRESPYNEQFF,TGTGCCAGCATGGACCGGGAATCCCCTTACAATGAGCAGTTCTTC
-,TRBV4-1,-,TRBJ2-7,CASSQQGGSYEQYF,TGCGCCAGCAGCCAGCAGGGGGGATCCTACGAGCAGTACTTC
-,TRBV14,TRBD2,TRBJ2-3,CASSLTSGRTDTQYF,TGTGCCAGCAGCCTGACTAGCGGGAGAACAGATACGCAGTATTTT
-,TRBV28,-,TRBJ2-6,CASSLARAGANVLTF,TGTGCCAGCAGTTTAGCAAGGGCCGGGGCCAACGTCCTGACTTTC
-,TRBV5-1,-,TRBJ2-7,CASAPAGNLYEQYF,TGCGCCAGCGCCCCGGCAGGTAACCTCTACGAGCAGTACTTC
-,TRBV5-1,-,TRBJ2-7,CASSLAGGVYEQYF,TGCGCCAGCAGCTTGGCCGGAGGGGTCTACGAGCAGTACTTC
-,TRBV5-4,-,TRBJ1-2,CASSAGVDGYTF,TGTGCCAGCAGCGCAGGGGTGGATGGCTACACCTTC
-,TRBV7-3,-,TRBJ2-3,CASSPTDSGMGYF,TGTGCCAGCAGCCCAACAGACAGTGGGATGGGGTATTTT
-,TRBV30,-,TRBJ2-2,CAWSTFVPSGTGELFF,TGTGCCTGGAGTACCTTCGTCCCCTCCGGTACCGGGGAGCTGTTTTTT
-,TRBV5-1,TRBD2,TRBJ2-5,CASSSGTSGRATETQYF,TGCGCCAGCAGCTCCGGGACTAGCGGGAGGGCCACAGAGACCCAGTACTTC
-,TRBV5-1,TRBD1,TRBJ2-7,CASSLAGRTGSYEQYF,TGCGCCAGCAGCTTGGCCGGCCGGACAGGGTCCTACGAGCAGTACTTC
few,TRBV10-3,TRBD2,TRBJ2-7,CAISGASGRTNEQYF,TGTGCCATCTCCGGGGCTAGCGGGAGGACCAACGAGCAGTACTTC
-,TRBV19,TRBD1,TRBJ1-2,CASSFDRAVYGYTF,TGTGCCAGTAGTTTTGACAGGGCGGTCTATGGCTACACCTTC
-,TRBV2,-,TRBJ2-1,CASSEEGWAYNEQFF,TGTGCCAGCAGTGAAGAAGGTTGGGCCTACAATGAGCAGTTCTTC
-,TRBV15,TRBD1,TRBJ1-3,CATSRDRGVYPIYF,TGTGCCACCAGCAGAGACAGGGGGGTGTACCCCATATATTTT
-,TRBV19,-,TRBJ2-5,CASEGRGTQYF,TGTGCCAGCGAGGGGCGGGGGACCCAGTACTTC
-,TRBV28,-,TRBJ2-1,CASSFPGDEQFF,TGTGCCAGCAGTTTTCCGGGGGATGAGCAGTTCTTC
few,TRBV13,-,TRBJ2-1,CASSSMGGTYNEQFF,TGTGCCAGCAGCTCGATGGGGGGTACATACAATGAGCAGTTCTTC
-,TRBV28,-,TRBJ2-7,CASSFMSNYEQYF,TGTGCCAGCAGTTTTATGTCGAACTACGAGCAGTACTTC
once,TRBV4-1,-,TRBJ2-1,CASSQAGNYNEQFF,TGCGCCAGCAGCCAAGCAGGGAACTACAATGAGCAGTTCTTC
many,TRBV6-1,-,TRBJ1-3,CASSEEEVGGNTIYF,TGTGCCAGCAGTGAAGAGGAGGTCGGAGGAAACACCATATATTTT
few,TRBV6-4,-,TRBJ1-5,CASSVGAGESNQPQHF,TGTGCCAGCAGTGTAGGCGCGGGCGAGAGCAATCAGCCCCAGCATTTT
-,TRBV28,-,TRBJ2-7,CASSLSQGGGPVEQYF,TGTGCCAGCAGTTTATCCCAGGGGGGAGGACCAGTAGAGCAGTACTTC
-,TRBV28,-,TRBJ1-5,CASSWRGGGNQPQHF,TGTGCCAGCAGTTGGAGGGGGGGTGGGAATCAGCCCCAGCATTTT
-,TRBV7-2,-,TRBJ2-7,CASSLAWSLTYEQYF,TGTGCCAGCAGCTTAGCGTGGAGCCTCACCTACGAGCAGTACTTC
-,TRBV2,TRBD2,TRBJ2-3,CASRDLSGSLADTQYF,TGTGCCAGCAGGGACCTCAGCGGGAGTCTAGCAGATACGCAGTATTTT
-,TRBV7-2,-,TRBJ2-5,CASSLVNSLQETQYF,TGTGCCAGCAGCTTAGTTAACAGTCTCCAAGAGACCCAGTACTTC
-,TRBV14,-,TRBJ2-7,CASSQEAGENYEQYF,TGTGCCAGCAGCCAAGAGGCAGGGGAGAACTACGAGCAGTACTTC
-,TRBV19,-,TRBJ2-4,CASSPRWVGAKNIQYF,TGTGCCAGTAGTCCCCGGTGGGTCGGCGCCAAAAACATTCAGTACTTC
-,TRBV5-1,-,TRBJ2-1,CASSLSGTVNEQFF,TGCGCCAGCAGCTTGTCCGGGACTGTCAATGAGCAGTTCTTC
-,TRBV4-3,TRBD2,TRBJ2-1,CASSHLGLAEGHEQFF,TGCGCCAGCAGCCACCTGGGACTAGCGGAAGGGCATGAGCAGTTCTTC